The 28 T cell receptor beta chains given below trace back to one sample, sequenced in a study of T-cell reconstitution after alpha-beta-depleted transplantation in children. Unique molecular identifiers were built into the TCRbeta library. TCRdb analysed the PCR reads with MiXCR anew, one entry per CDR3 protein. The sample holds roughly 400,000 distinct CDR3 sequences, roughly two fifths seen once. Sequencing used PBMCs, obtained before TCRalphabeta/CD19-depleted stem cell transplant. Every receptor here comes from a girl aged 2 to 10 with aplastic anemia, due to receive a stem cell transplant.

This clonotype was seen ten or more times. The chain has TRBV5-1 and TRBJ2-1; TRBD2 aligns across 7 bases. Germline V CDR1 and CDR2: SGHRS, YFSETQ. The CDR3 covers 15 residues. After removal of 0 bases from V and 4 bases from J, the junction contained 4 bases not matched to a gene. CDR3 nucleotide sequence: TGCGCCAGCAGCTTGGAAGCGGGGTCATACAATGAGCAGTTCTTC. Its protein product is CASSLEAGSYNEQFF.

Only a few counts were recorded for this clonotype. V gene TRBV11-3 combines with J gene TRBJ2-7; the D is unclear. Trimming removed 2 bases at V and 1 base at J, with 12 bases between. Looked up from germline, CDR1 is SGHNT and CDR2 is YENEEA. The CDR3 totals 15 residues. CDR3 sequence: CASSLRVRGSYEQYF. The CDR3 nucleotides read TGTGCCAGCAGCTTAAGAGTGAGAGGTTCCTACGAGCAGTACTTC.

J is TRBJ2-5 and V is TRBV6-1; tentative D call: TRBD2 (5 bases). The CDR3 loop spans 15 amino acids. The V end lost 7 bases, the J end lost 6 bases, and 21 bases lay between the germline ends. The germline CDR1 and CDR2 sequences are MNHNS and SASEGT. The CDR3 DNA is TGTGCCAGCACCGCGAGGACTTCCCCCAAAAAGACCCAGTACTTC. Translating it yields CASTARTSPKKTQYF.

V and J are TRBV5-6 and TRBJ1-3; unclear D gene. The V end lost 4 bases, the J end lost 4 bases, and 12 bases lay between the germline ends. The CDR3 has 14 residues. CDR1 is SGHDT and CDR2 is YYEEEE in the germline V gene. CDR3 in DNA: TGTGCCAGCAGCCCAGGCTCAGCCGGAAACACCATATATTTT. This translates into CASSPGSAGNTIYF.

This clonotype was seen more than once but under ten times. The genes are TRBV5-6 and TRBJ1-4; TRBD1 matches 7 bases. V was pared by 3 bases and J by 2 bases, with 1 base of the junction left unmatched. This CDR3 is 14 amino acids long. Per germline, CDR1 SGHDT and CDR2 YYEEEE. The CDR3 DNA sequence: TGTGCCAGCAGCTCGGACAGGACTAATGAAAAACTGTTTTTT. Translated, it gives CASSSDRTNEKLFF. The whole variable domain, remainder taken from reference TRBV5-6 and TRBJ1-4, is DAGVTQSPTHLIKTRGQQVTLRCSPKSGHDTVSWYQQALGQGPQFIFQYYEEEERQRGNFPDRFSGHQFPNYSSELNVNALLLGDSALYLCASSSDRTNEKLFFGSGTQLSVL.

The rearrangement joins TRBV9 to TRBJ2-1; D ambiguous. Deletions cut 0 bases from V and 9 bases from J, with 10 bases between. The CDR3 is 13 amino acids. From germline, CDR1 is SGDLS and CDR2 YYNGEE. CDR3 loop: CASSVGAVPEQFF. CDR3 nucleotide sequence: TGTGCCAGCAGCGTAGGTGCCGTTCCTGAGCAGTTCTTC.

Here the CDR3 reads CASRLSGGRTDTQYF. The DNA for the CDR3 is TGTGCCAGCAGATTGAGCGGGGGACGCACAGATACGCAGTATTTT. The chain is built from TRBV12-3 or TRBV12-4 and TRBJ2-3; 8 bases are a match to TRBD2. CDR3 length equals 15 residues. J lost 1 base, V lost 6 bases, and 6 bases had no gene match.

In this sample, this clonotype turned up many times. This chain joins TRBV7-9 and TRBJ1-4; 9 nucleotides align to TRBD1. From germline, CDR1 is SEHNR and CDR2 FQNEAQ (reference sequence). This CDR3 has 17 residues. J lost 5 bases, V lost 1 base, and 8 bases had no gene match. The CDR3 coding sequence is TGTGCCAGCAGCTTAGTGACAGGGGGGCCTTCGAATGAAAAACTGTTTTTT. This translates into CASSLVTGGPSNEKLFF.

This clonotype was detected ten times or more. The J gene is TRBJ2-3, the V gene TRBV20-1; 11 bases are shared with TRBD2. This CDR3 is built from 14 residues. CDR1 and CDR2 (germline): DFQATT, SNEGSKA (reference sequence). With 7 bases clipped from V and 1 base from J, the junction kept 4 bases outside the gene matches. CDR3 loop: CSVRGLAGTDTQYF. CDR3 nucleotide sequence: TGCAGTGTGAGGGGACTAGCGGGCACAGATACGCAGTATTTT.

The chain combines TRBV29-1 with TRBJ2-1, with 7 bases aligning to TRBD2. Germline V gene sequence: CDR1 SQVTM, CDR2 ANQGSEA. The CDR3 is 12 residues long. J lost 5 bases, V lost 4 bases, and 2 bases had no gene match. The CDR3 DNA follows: TGCAGCGTTGGGGACTACAACAATGAGCAGTTCTTC. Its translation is CSVGDYNNEQFF.

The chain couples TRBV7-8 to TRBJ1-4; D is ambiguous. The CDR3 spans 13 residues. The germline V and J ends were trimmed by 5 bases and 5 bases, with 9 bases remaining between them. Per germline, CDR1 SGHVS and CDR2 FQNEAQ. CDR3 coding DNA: TGTGCCAGCAGCCGGCAAGTAAATGAAAAACTGTTTTTT. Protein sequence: CASSRQVNEKLFF.

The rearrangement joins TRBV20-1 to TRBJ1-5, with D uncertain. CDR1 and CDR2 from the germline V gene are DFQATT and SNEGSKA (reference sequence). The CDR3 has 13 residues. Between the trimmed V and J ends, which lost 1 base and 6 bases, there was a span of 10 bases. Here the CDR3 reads CSARGGLGQPQHF. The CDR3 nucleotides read TGCAGTGCTAGAGGGGGTCTGGGTCAGCCCCAGCATTTT.

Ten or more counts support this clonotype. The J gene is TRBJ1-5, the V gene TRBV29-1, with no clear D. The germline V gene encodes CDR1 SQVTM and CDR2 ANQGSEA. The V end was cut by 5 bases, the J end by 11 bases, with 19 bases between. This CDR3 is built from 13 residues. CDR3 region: CSVSLGILLAQHF. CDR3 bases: TGCAGCGTTTCCCTAGGAATCTTATTGGCCCAGCATTTT.

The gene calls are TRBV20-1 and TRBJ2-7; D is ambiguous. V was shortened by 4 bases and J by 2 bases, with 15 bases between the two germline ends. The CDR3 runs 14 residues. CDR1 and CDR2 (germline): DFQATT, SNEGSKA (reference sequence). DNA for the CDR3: TGCAGTGCTAACCAGGTGGAAGGGACCTACGAGCAGTACTTC. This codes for CSANQVEGTYEQYF.

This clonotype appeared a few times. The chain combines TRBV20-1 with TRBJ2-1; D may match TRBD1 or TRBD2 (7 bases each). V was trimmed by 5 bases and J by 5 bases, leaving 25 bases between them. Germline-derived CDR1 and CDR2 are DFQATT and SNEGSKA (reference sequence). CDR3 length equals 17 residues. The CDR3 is CSAPQGGGRFLHNEQFF. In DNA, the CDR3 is TGCAGTGCTCCCCAAGGGGGCGGGAGATTCCTCCACAATGAGCAGTTCTTC.

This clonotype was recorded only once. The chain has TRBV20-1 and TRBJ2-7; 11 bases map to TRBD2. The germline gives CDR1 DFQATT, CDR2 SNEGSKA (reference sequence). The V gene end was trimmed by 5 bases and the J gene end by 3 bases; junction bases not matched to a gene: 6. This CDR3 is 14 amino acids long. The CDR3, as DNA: TGCAGTGCTCCAAGACTAGCGGGGAGCTACGAGCAGTACTTC. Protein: CSAPRLAGSYEQYF.

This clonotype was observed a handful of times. The DNA of the CDR3 is TGCGCCAGCCAGGGGGCGCTGGATGAAAAACTGTTTTTT. Translating it yields CASQGALDEKLFF. The chain has TRBV5-1 and TRBJ1-4, with 8 bases aligning to TRBD1. The CDR3 is 13 amino acids. V shed 7 bases and J 6 bases; nucleotides not matched to a gene: 5. Per germline, CDR1 SGHRS and CDR2 YFSETQ. Supplemented by reference TRBV5-1 and TRBJ1-4, the full variable domain reads KAGVTQTPRYLIKTRGQQVTLSCSPISGHRSVSWYQQTPGQGLQFLFEYFSETQRNKGNFPGRFSGRQFSNSRSEMNVSTLELGDSALYLCASQGALDEKLFFGSGTQLSVL.

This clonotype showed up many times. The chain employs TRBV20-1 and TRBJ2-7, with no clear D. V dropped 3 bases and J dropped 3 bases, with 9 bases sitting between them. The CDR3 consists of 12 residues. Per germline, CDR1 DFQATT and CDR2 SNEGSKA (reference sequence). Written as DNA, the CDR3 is TGCAGTGCTAGTCGGCTTCTCTACGAGCAGTACTTC. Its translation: CSASRLLYEQYF.

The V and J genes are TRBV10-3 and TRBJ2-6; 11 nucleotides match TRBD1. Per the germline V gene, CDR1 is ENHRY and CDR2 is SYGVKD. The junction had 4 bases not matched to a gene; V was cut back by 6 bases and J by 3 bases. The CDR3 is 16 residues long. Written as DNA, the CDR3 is TGTGCCATCAGCGGACAGGGGGCCAGTGGGGCCAACGTCCTGACTTTC. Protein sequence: CAISGQGASGANVLTF.

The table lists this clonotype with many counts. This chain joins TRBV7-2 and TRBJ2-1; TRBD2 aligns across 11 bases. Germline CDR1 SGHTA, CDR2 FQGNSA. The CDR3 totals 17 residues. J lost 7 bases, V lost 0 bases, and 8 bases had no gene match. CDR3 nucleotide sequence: TGTGCCAGCAGCTTAGCCCTTAGCGGGAGGGCCAAAAATGAGCAGTTCTTC. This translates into CASSLALSGRAKNEQFF.

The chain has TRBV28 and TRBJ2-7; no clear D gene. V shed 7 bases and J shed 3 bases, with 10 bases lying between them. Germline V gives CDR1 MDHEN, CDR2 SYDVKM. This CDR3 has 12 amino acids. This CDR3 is CASTTSNYEQYF. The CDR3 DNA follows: TGTGCCAGCACCACATCAAACTACGAGCAGTACTTC.

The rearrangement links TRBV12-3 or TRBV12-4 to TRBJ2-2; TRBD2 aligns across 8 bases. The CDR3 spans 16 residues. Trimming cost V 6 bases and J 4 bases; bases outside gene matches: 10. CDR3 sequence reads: CASRPAGGGSTGELFF. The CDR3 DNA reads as TGTGCCAGCAGACCTGCGGGCGGGGGGAGCACCGGGGAGCTGTTTTTT.

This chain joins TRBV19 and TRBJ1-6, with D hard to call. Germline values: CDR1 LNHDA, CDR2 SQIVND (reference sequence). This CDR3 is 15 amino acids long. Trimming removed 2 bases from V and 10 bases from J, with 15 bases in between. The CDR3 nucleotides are TGTGCCAGTAGTATATCGGGGAAGGGCGGATCACCCCTCCACTTT. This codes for CASSISGKGGSPLHF.

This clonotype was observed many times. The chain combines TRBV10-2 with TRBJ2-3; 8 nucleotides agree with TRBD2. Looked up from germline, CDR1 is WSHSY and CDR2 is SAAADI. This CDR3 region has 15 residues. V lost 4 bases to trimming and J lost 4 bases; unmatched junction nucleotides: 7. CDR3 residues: CASSGGGRRADTQYF. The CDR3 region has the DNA TGCGCCAGCAGTGGCGGCGGGAGGAGGGCAGATACGCAGTATTTT.

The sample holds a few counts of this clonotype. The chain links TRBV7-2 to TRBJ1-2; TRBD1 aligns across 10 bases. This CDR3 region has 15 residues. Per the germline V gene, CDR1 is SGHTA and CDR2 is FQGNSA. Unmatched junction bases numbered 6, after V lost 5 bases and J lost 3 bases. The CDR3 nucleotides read TGTGCCAGCAGCCCACCGGACAGGGGGTACTATGGCTACACCTTC. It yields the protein CASSPPDRGYYGYTF.

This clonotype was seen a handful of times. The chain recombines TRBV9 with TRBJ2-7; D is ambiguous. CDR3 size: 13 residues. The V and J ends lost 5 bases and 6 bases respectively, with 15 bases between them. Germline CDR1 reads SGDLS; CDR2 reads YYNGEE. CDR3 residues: CASSASWAPEQYF. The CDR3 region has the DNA TGTGCCAGCAGTGCCTCATGGGCGCCCGAGCAGTACTTC. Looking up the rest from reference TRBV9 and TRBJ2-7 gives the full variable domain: DSGVTQTPKHLITATGQRVTLRCSPRSGDLSVYWYQQSLDQGLQFLIQYYNGEERAKGNILERFSAQQFPDLHSELNLSSLELGDSALYFCASSASWAPEQYFGPGTRLTVT.

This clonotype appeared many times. The CDR3 region is CAISDLGDTQYF. DNA of the CDR3: TGTGCCATCAGTGACCTTGGGGATACGCAGTATTTT. The chain employs TRBV10-3 and TRBJ2-3; D not resolved. The CDR3 extends over 12 amino acids. With 3 bases removed from V and 6 bases from J, the gap between germline ends came to 7 bases. The V gene's germline CDR1 is ENHRY and CDR2 SYGVKD.

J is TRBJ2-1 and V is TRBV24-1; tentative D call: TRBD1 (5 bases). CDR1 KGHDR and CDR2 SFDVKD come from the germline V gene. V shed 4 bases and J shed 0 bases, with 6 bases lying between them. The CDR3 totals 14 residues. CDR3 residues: CATSDRASYNEQFF. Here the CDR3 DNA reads TGTGCCACCAGTGACAGGGCCTCCTACAATGAGCAGTTCTTC.